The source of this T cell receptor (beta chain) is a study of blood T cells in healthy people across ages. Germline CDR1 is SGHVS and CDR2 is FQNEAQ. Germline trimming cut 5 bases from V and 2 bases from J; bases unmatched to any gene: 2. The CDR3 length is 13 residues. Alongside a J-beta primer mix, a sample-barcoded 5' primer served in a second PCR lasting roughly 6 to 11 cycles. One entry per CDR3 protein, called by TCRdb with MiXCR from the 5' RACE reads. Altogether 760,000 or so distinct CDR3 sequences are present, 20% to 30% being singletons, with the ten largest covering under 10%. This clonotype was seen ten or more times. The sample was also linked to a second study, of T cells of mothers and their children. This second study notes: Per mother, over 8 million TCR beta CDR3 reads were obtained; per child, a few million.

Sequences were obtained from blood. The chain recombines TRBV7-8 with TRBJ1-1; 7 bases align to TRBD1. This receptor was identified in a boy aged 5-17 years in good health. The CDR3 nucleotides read TGTGCCAGCAGCGCAGGGGGAAACACTGAAGCTTTCTTT. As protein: CASSAGGNTEAFF.